Below are 5 T cell receptor beta chains sequenced from a single sample in a study of blood T cell repertoires in COVID-19. Generated by immunoSEQ multiplex PCR, the TCRdb table keeps only in-frame clones and is missing some. The sample yields 450,000 to 500,000 clones, roughly nine tenths seen once. Input material: PBMCs or T cells enriched from blood (not recorded which). These TCRs come from a woman aged 60 to 75 who had recovered from COVID-19.

The CDR3 loop is CASSHAGGPTDTQYF. CDR3 bases: TGTGCCAGCAGTCACGCCGGGGGGCCCACAGATACGCAGTATTTT. The V and J genes are TRBV3-1 (or the pseudogene TRBV3-2) and TRBJ2-3; a possible D gene is TRBD2 (7 bases). Germline V gene data show CDR1 as LGHDT and CDR2 as YNNKEL (reference sequence). V dropped 6 bases and J dropped 2 bases, with 15 bases sitting between them. This CDR3 has 15 amino acids.

Points on this clone: The sample contains more than one DNA sequence encoding this CDR3. The chain uses TRBV3-1 (or the pseudogene TRBV3-2) and TRBJ2-3, with unresolved D. The CDR3 consists of 11 residues. Trimming cost V 6 bases and J 3 bases, with 4 bases left between them. Germline CDR1 and CDR2: LGHDT and YNNKEL (reference sequence). CDR3 region: CASSSTDTQYF. CDR3 sequence (DNA): TGTGCCAGCAGTAGTACAGATACGCAGTATTTT.

This chain connects TRBV7-7 to TRBJ2-5, with a tentative D call TRBD1 (5 bases). The germline gives CDR1 SSHAT, CDR2 FNYEAQ (reference sequence). This CDR3 is built from 13 residues. With 5 bases removed from V and 3 bases from J, the gap between germline ends came to 10 bases. The CDR3 sequence: CASSQTVEETQYF. In DNA form, the CDR3 reads TGTGCCAGCAGCCAGACAGTAGAAGAGACCCAGTACTTC.

The gene calls are TRBV4-1 and TRBJ2-3, with D uncertain. Germline V gene sequence: CDR1 MGHRA, CDR2 YSYEKL. V gave up 1 base and J gave up 4 bases, with 12 bases separating them. The CDR3 totals 15 residues. Written as DNA, the CDR3 is TGCGCCAGCAGCCAAGGGTTCGTGAGAGCAGATACGCAGTATTTT. It specifies CASSQGFVRADTQYF.

The chain uses TRBV9 and TRBJ2-3; 7 positions match TRBD1. This CDR3 contains 16 residues. The J segment lost 1 base and the V segment lost 2 bases, leaving 7 bases of the junction unmatched. The germline V gene encodes CDR1 SGDLS and CDR2 YYNGEE. The CDR3 loop is CASSVYRGEGTDTQYF. The CDR3 DNA sequence: TGTGCCAGCAGCGTGTACAGGGGTGAGGGCACAGATACGCAGTATTTT. The variable domain in full, completed from reference TRBV9 and TRBJ2-3, reads DSGVTQTPKHLITATGQRVTLRCSPRSGDLSVYWYQQSLDQGLQFLIQYYNGEERAKGNILERFSAQQFPDLHSELNLSSLELGDSALYFCASSVYRGEGTDTQYFGPGTRLTVL.